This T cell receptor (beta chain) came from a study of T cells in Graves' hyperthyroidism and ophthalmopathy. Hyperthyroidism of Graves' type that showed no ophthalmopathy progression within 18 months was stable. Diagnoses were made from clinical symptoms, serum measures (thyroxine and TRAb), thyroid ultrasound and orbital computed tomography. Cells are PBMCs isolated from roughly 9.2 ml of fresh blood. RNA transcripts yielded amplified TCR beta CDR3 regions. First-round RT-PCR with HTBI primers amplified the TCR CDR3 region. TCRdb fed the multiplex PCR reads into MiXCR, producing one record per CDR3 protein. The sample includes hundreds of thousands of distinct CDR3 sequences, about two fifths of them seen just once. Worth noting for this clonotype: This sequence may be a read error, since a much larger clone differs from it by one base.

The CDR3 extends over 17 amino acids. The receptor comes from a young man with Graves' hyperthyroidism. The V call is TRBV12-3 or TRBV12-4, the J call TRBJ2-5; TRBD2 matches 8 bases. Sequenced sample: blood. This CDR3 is CASSGAWGAGDQEAQYF. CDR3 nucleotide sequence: TGTGCCAGCTCGGGTGCGTGGGGAGCGGGAGACCAAGAGGCCCAGTACTTC.